This T cell receptor (beta chain) derives from a study of T cell repertoires in ileal Crohn's disease. Study background: Thiopurines (around eleven) or anti-TNF agents (more than 17) were given postoperatively to about half.

Patients were adults with ileal or ileocolonic Crohn's disease needing resection. Sequenced by immunoSEQ multiplex PCR; TCRdb stores in-frame clones only, minus some. The sample has some 14,000 clones, 75% to 85% seen once. This CDR3 is built from 15 residues. V lost 5 bases to trimming and J lost 8 bases; unmatched junction nucleotides: 7. Germline CDR1 is MNHNS and CDR2 is SASEGT. Details on this clone: Its antigen is still unknown.

Whole-study results and caveats: Every patient over 26.8% clonality showed endoscopic recurrence.

This receptor was obtained from an adult with Crohn's disease. Material: ileal tissue. The chain combines TRBV6-1 with TRBJ1-6; 9 nucleotides match TRBD1. The CDR3 DNA is TGTGCCAGCAGTTTCCAGACAGGGGGTTATTCACCCCTCCACTTT. Its protein is CASSFQTGGYSPLHF.